This TCR beta chain derives from a study of Ad26.COV2.S vaccination and SARS-CoV-2 variants (dated by TCRdb to about 2021). General notes on the study: Vaccine-arm donors came from COV1001, a multicentre, randomized, double-blind, placebo-controlled phase I-IIa trial of Ad26.COV2.S in healthy adults. Ad26.COV2.S was administered intramuscularly at a dose of 5x10^10 or 1x10^11 viral particles, either as one shot or as two shots given 56 days apart. Sequencing of the TCRbeta repertoire served to evaluate the specificity and breadth of SARS-CoV-2-reactive T cell receptors following Ad26.COV2.S vaccination. A total of around 32 samples were included in the TCR-sequenced set, comprising approximately 20 Ad26.COV2.S vaccine recipients, 5 placebo recipients and 8 SARS-CoV-2 convalescent individuals. Trial participants were randomized into five groups of five, in which low-dose or high-dose Ad26.COV2.S was given once or twice, or placebo was given on both occasions. Investigators remained blinded to trial group allocation during experiments and outcome assessment.

This clone was seen just once. The target of this receptor is not known. At one of its ends the junction is not consistent with the germline gene, which may arise from a read error. What the authors observed across the whole study: According to the authors, total T cell responses may have been underestimated by the TCR breadth and depth analyses. Comparing responses between vaccine doses or regimens was not something the study was powered to do. After vaccination, substantial breadth of spike-specific CD8+ and CD4+ T cell responses was reported. Ad26.COV2.S recipients had higher spike-specific TCR breadth than placebo recipients (P = 0.0014). Vaccine and placebo recipients had similar non-spike TCR breadth, a finding consistent with the vaccine containing only spike.

The treatment or condition label of this sample denotes: 15 to 20 received Ad26.COV2.S at low or high dose, single or two shots; several received placebo; per-sample allocation not given. For vaccine and placebo recipients, the sequenced repertoires came from samples collected on day 63 after the first injection. Between 29 July and 7 August 2020, Cohort 1b enrolled some 25 adults aged 18-55 years at one site in Boston, USA. As a vaccine, Ad26.COV2.S was a replication-incompetent adenovirus type 26 vector that expressed a prefusion-stabilized SARS-CoV-2 spike protein derived from the original Wuhan strain. CDR3 length: 17 amino acids, cysteine to phenylalanine. CDR3 DNA is the only sequence kept; it has 51 bases, read in frame from the first base. From a lookup of the germline V gene, CDR1 and CDR2 are SGHRS and YFSETQ. TCRbeta CDR3 regions were sequenced with the immunoSEQ Assay. After extraction, genomic DNA underwent amplification by bias-controlled multiplex PCR, followed by high-throughput sequencing. In the source study's methods: Collapsing and filtering of sequences were performed to quantify the absolute abundance of each unique TCRbeta CDR3 region. T cell fraction was estimated by normalization of TCRbeta template counts to usable DNA, with usable DNA being measured through amplification of reference genes present in all nucleated cells. Repertoire TCRs were annotated as SARS-CoV-2-specific by exact matching of V gene, CDR3 amino acid sequence and J gene to a known reactive TCR set. The reference SARS-CoV-2 TCR set was obtained from MIRA and was filtered for enrichment in COVID-19-positive ImmuneCODE repertoires, whereby public or cross-reactive TCRs were removed. Using the MIRA antigens, annotated TCRs were further analysed by specific ORF or by position within an ORF. Breadth was defined as the number of annotated unique rearrangements divided by the total number of unique productive rearrangements, and depth was defined as the summed frequency of the annotated unique rearrangements. Two-sided Wilcoxon rank-sum tests were applied when comparing TCR breadth between groups. TCRdb obtained this table from immuneACCESS and retained in-frame rearrangements with V and J assigned. These tables miss some clones; where compared with another copy, unresolved V genes account for less than half of the shortfall, and the remainder is unexplained. The V and J calls and clone size were taken over from that table, and D and trimming were inferred from the DNA. For this sample the table gives about 350,000 clones, of which 86% were detected only once. Together, the top ten hold about 10% of the sample.

Here the chain combines TRBV5-1 and TRBJ1-6; a stretch of 11 junction bases matches TRBD1. Sequencing was performed on peripheral blood, taken in a trial of Ad26.COV2.S vaccine versus placebo. This receptor was obtained from a person aged 18-65 years who received the Ad26.COV2.S COVID-19 vaccine or a placebo. CDR3 reads: CARSPGTGGGGISPLHF. The bases are TGCGCCCGCAGCCCAGGGACAGGGGGGGGAGGAATTTCACCCCTCCACTTT.